This paragraph covers one T cell receptor beta chain sequence. Its antigen target is currently unknown. No clone much larger than this one lies a single base away; base qualities are absent. These data come from a study of cytomegalovirus exposure and HLA in healthy donors (dated by TCRdb to the late 2010s). About the full investigation: In an earlier analysis of under 600 of the donors, roughly 300 Gb of sequence data and 100 million or so unique TCR beta sequences from some 170 million T cells were reported. An early release that covered more than 550 HLA-typed donors contained 250 to 350 gigabases of sequencing data and tens of millions of unique TCR sequences. Of the roughly 400 genotyped donors, 70% to 90% were placed in the genetic ancestry cluster associated with self-reported Caucasian donors. The study aimed to test whether signatures of past pathogen exposure could be identified by cataloging public T cell receptors. The study profiled the T cell repertoires of around 700 subjects by immunosequencing and related them to cytomegalovirus serostatus. A separate validation cohort of roughly 130 different subjects was used in addition to the approximately 640-subject first cohort. To predict cytomegalovirus infection status, the study brought together high-throughput TCR immunosequencing, statistical association of individual TCRs with disease status, and machine learning. To study patterns of TCR occurrence, a later analysis re-analyzed previously published TCR beta repertoires from 700 or so donors and added high-resolution HLA genotyping. The later analysis used no new phenotypic data to find candidate immune exposures, relying instead on TCR beta sequences and their occurrence across donors. In an earlier analysis of 587 of the donors, high-throughput TCR beta sequencing was used to judge whether each TCR beta V gene segment behaved as functional or pseudogenic. Donor age, sex, ethnicity and CMV serostatus were compiled together with the repertoire data. A later genetic analysis took genome-wide SNP genotypes for about 60% of the roughly 670 donors and used that subset as a discovery cohort. Every repertoire in the discovery cohort had been generated on one and the same sequencing platform. HLA typing covered class I and class II loci at four-digit resolution. The number of typed donors differed by locus: about 620-630 for A, B, C, DRB1 and DQB1; 500 to 550 for DQA1; 606 for DPA1; and some 430 for DPB1. About 5 DR-DQ haplotypes were handled as single units for association and clustering, since linkage in the cohort was strong. Among approximately 370 genotyped donors of the cohort, an average of roughly 230,000 unique TCR beta nucleotide sequences was sequenced per donor, of which about 18% were non-productive. General study outcomes and caveats: The classifier was reported to diagnose cytomegalovirus status with high specificity and sensitivity in both the original cohort and the validation cohort. In a later analysis, HLA-associated TCR beta chains were found to be more clonally expanded and to have lower generation probabilities than equally common non-associated chains. At a false discovery rate of 0.05, a later analysis linked around 15,000 TCR beta sequences to specific HLA alleles. The authors suggested that the approach could potentially be extended to other disease states and immunological phenotypes. Several of the top co-occurrence clusters appeared to be linked to parvovirus B19, influenza, CMV and Epstein-Barr virus, according to a later analysis. CMV serostatus was the only immune exposure information available for the cohort. In a later analysis, most CMV-associated TCR beta chains were found to appear HLA-restricted, with HLA associations seemingly driven largely by CMV exposure. According to a later analysis, TCR association rates differed among HLA loci, with DRB1 alleles showing the most associated TCRs and HLA-C alleles showing the fewest. Because counts were too low, roughly 18 rarely observed V segments, including chromosome 9 orphons, were left out of the earlier analysis of a few hundred of the donors. This cohort had only TCR beta chains sequenced, and the lack of alpha or paired-chain data limited which features could be detected. A few of the identified cytomegalovirus-associated TCR beta chains were confirmed in vitro to be specific for cytomegalovirus antigens. Sequencing depth was assumed to be roughly uniform across donors in the presence/absence analyses, though that assumption may not hold. A cluster of highly shared sequence variants was judged likely to represent a technical artifact of the sequencing pipeline. Linkage disequilibrium might explain the correlated functional status among segregating V segments, but an unknown experimental factor could not be excluded. The study listed approximately 160 TCR beta chains as associated with cytomegalovirus. A later genetic analysis associated a missense DCLRE1C variant with V-gene and J-gene trimming of TCR beta chains, and an independent cohort replicated the association. An earlier analysis of around 540 of the donors showed that most TCR beta V segments appeared in productive rearrangements either about 87% or about 30% of the time, which broadly matched IMGT annotations. The 87-base-pair reads could not distinguish some IMGT-functional V segments, including TRBV6-2 and TRBV6-3, so those segments were excluded. A further reported finding was that TCR beta sequences accurately predicted the HLA-A and HLA-B alleles for most subjects in the first cohort. A later genetic analysis reported fewer N-insertions in productive TCRs among donors in an Asian-associated ancestry cluster than the roughly 700-donor mean. Strong co-occurrence of HLA alleles, especially DR and DQ, made assigning TCR associations to individual alleles difficult. Because HLA typing was unavailable for some donors at each locus, only the typed subset was used in association tests. While some public TCRs were present in many individuals, most TCR sequences turned up only very rarely across donors.

The method behind the library was the immunoSEQ multiplex PCR assay. For the multiplex PCR, a mixture combining 60 forward primers for TCR Vbeta segments and 13 reverse primers for TCR Jbeta segments was used. The CDR3 region of rearranged TCR beta genes was amplified from genomic DNA by a multiplex PCR assay. The amplified TCR beta libraries were sequenced on the Illumina HiSeq System as 87-base-pair reads. The paper's processing steps were these. A later analysis tallied tens of millions of unique TCR beta chains across the 640 or so repertoires, and around 12 million of those chains were shared by two or more donors. Raw reads were error-corrected and collapsed into unique sequences by a nearest-neighbor algorithm in which closely related sequences were merged to remove PCR and sequencing errors. Alignment of CDR3 sequences to IMGT reference sequences was used to assign V, D and J gene segments. For a sequence to be retained, a match of at least six nucleotides was required to both a V gene segment and a J gene segment. A rearrangement was called productive if the CDR3 had no stop codons and remained in frame with V and J, and every other rearrangement was called non-productive. Following IMGT convention, CDR3 was defined as the stretch from the second conserved V-encoded cysteine to the conserved J-encoded phenylalanine. The earlier analysis of some 580 of the donors excluded any sequence lacking an unambiguous match to a single V gene segment. An earlier analysis of approximately 590 of the donors classified V segments as functional when productive rearrangements were above 56.7% and as segregating when the standard deviation between donors was above 5%. A statistical classification framework was built for diagnosing cytomegalovirus status from the catalog of TCR beta chain sequences. In a later analysis, TCR nucleotide sequences were compared against IMGT/GENE-DB human TR gene sequences so that V and J genes could be assigned. A later analysis assigned CDR3 sequences and most-parsimonious VDJ recombination scenarios with the TCRdist pipeline. In a later analysis, each TCR beta chain was defined by its CDR3 amino acid sequence together with its V-gene family, and reads lacking a unique V-gene family were excluded. As a way to deal with suspected cross-contamination and a sequencing artifact, a later analysis dropped 640 or so nucleotide sequences that were highly shared and had low generation probability. A later analysis calculated a clonal expansion index for each public chain from normalized within-repertoire ranks of inferred template counts. In a later analysis, generation probabilities were computed using a VDJ recombination model fitted to out-of-frame rearrangements, and the results were checked against IGoR. Hypergeometric tests were used in a later analysis to score TCR-TCR, TCR-HLA and TCR-CMV co-occurrence, with a repertoire-size bias correction applied to the TCR pairs. False discovery rates were estimated in a later analysis by permuting HLA or CMV assignments 20 times. In a later analysis, co-occurring TCRs were grouped using DBSCAN, with TCRdist sequence similarity added in when clustering inside HLA-allele-positive subsets. Repertoires with fewer than 30,000 or more than 120,000 public chains, plus five repertoires with anomalous nucleotide sharing, were excluded from co-occurrence clustering. TCRdb took this table from immuneACCESS and kept in-frame rearrangements with V and J called. Such tables lack part of the clones; where checked against another copy, unresolved V genes explain under half of the gap, and the rest is unexplained. That table gives V, J and clone size, and the DNA gave D and trimming. A total of over 30,000 clones appear in this sample, 65% to 90% of them only once. The top ten clones comprise less than 4% of the sample.

Including the terminal cysteine and phenylalanine, the CDR3 comprises 14 residues. Only CDR3 DNA remains: 42 bases, in frame from the first base. The germline V gene encodes CDR1 GTSNPN and CDR2 SVGIG (reference sequence). The germline V and J ends show losses of 3 bases and 3 bases respectively, and no gene match explains 1 base of the junction. In total, fewer than 750 healthy bone marrow donors made up the cohort. At the time of sampling, every cohort member was nominally healthy, though immune exposures that went unrecorded were likely present. The donor tested CMV seronegative, placing the donor among the 350 to 400 seronegative members of the cohort. Each donor provided a peripheral blood sample, and peripheral blood mononuclear cells were used for TCR beta sequencing. The Qiagen DNeasy Blood Extraction Kit was used to extract genomic DNA from the blood cell samples.

The sample consisted of PBMCs. The TCR comes from a woman aged 18-30 years in good health and CMV-seronegative. The rearrangement joined TRBV30 to TRBJ2-6; 8 bases in between match TRBD1. Here the CDR3 is given as CAWRDRDGANVLTF. The DNA reads as follows: TGTGCCTGGAGGGACAGGGATGGGGCCAACGTCCTGACTTTC. The reference TRBV30 and TRBJ2-6 proteins fill in what lies around the CDR3, so the full variable domain reads SQTIHQWPATLVQPVGSPLSLECTVEGTSNPNLYWYRQAAGRGLQLLFYSVGIGQISSEVPQNLSASRPQDRQFILSSKKLLLSDSGFYLCAWRDRDGANVLTFGAGSRLTVL.